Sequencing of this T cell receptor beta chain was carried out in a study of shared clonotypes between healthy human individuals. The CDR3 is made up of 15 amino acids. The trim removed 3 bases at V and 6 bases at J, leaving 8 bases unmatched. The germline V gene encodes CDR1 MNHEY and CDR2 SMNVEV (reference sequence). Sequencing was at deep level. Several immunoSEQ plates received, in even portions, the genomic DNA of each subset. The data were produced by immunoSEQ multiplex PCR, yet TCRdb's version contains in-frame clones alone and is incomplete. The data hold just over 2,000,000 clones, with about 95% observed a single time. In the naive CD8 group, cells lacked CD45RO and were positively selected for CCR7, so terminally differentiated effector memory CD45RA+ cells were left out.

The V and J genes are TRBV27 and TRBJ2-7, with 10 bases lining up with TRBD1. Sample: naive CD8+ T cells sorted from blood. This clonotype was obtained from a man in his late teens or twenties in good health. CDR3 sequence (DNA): TGTGCCAGCAGTTTCGTCGGGACAGGGGCGCGCGAGCAGTACTTC. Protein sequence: CASSFVGTGAREQYF.